This T cell receptor (beta chain) was identified in a study of T cell clonotyping in hematopoietic cell transplantation. Germline assignment: CDR1 SGHRS and CDR2 YFSETQ. There are 14 residues in the CDR3. Trimming took 2 bases from V and 3 from J, leaving 10 bases between them. Samples: about 28 days before transplant, then days 30, 100 and 180 after. Study-wide results and caveats: Few recipient clonotypes overlapped donors; over 97% were de novo at given depth. After transplant, recipient diversity fell while pathologically expanded clonotypes grew through day 180. No sorting was done, leaving CD4 and CD8 contributions mixed.

The data were produced by immunoSEQ multiplex PCR, yet TCRdb's version contains in-frame clones alone and is incomplete. The top ten hold 4.5% of the sample, which has roughly 13,000 clones, 85% to 95% seen once. Concerning this clone: Its specificity is unknown.

The TCR originated in a male patient between 60 and 69 years old who had an allogeneic stem cell transplant from an unrelated donor, so the T cells may come from the graft donor. Some clones in this sample may be carry-over from other donors' samples. Here the sequenced sample was PBMCs, taken 30 days after allogeneic stem cell transplant. The rearrangement uses TRBV5-1 and TRBJ2-3; TRBD1 is a possible D gene (6 bases). The CDR3 DNA reads as TGCGCCAGCAGCTTCGGACAGAGAACAGATACGCAGTATTTT. Residues: CASSFGQRTDTQYF.